The 23 T cell receptor beta chains listed next were all sequenced from one sample in a study of blood T cell repertoires in COVID-19. Profiled with immunoSEQ multiplex PCR; TCRdb holds only in-frame clones, not every one. Of approximately 230,000 clones detected, 70% to 90% appear once; the ten largest clones hold 2.2%. The specimen sequenced was peripheral blood. Source of these receptors: a young man who had recovered from COVID-19.

Only one count was recorded for this clone. The rearrangement joins TRBV11-2 to TRBJ2-1; unclear D gene. Germline V gene sequence: CDR1 SGHAT, CDR2 FQNNGV. V was pared by 7 bases and J by 10 bases, with 11 bases between. There are 11 residues in the CDR3. CDR3 DNA sequence: TGTGCCAGCACCTTCGACGGGGAGCAGTTCTTC. This encodes CASTFDGEQFF.

The J gene is TRBJ2-5, the V gene TRBV7-8, with TRBD2 identical over 11 bases. This CDR3 is built from 15 residues. Germline-derived CDR1 and CDR2 are SGHVS and FQNEAQ. J gave up 5 bases and V 2 bases, and 4 bases lay outside the gene matches. The CDR3 DNA follows: TGTGCCAGCAGCTTAACGGGACTAGCGGATGAGACCCAGTACTTC. Protein: CASSLTGLADETQYF. Full variable domain (remainder filled in from reference TRBV7-8 and TRBJ2-5): GAGVSQSPRYKVAKRGQDVALRCDPISGHVSLFWYQQALGQGPEFLTYFQNEAQLDKSGLPSDRFFAERPEGSVSTLKIQRTQQEDSAVYLCASSLTGLADETQYFGPGTRLLVL.

The chain couples TRBV7-2 to TRBJ2-3; D possibly corresponds to TRBD1 (6 bases). Germline assignment: CDR1 SGHTA and CDR2 FQGNSA. V gave up 6 bases and J gave up 5 bases, with 18 bases separating them. The CDR3 extends over 15 amino acids. The CDR3 DNA sequence: TGTGCCAGCAGTCGCCTGGGGGCTAGCTTAGATACGCAGTATTTT. Protein sequence: CASSRLGASLDTQYF.

The DNA for the CDR3 is TGTGCCAGCAGCGTAGGACAGGGCGAATATGGCTACACCTTC. Residues: CASSVGQGEYGYTF. This chain connects TRBV9 to TRBJ1-2, with 7 bases that match TRBD1. CDR1 and CDR2 (germline): SGDLS, YYNGEE. J lost 5 bases, V lost 0 bases, and 4 bases had no gene match. This CDR3 has 14 residues.

The gene calls are TRBV7-8 and TRBJ2-1, with 11 bases matching TRBD2. Losses at the gene ends were 2 bases for V and 8 bases for J; bases not matched to a gene: 5. Germline CDR1 reads SGHVS; CDR2 reads FQNEAQ. CDR3 length: 15 residues. As DNA, the CDR3 is TGTGCCAGCAGCTTACCCCCTAGCGGGGGGTATGAGCAGTTCTTC. Translating it yields CASSLPPSGGYEQFF.

V usage is TRBV6-1 and J usage is TRBJ2-7; 8 bases match TRBD1. Unmatched junction bases numbered 8, after V lost 3 bases and J lost 13 bases. Germline-derived CDR1 and CDR2 are MNHNS and SASEGT. The CDR3 runs to 12 residues. In nucleotides, the CDR3 is TGTGCCAGCAGTGAGCCCAGGACAGGGCCCTACTTC. Encoded protein: CASSEPRTGPYF.

This chain uses TRBV14 with TRBJ2-6; 8 nucleotides line up with TRBD1. Germline CDR1 SGHDN, CDR2 FVKESK. This CDR3 spans 18 amino acids. Trimming cost V 4 bases and J 0 bases; bases outside gene matches: 8. The CDR3 here is CASSPRQGTSSGANVLTF. CDR3 nucleotide sequence: TGTGCCAGCAGCCCTCGACAGGGGACCTCCTCTGGGGCCAACGTCCTGACTTTC.

This clone was seen many times. The rearrangement links TRBV18 to TRBJ2-1, with TRBD1 matching 7 bases. This CDR3 is built from 11 residues. Germline-derived CDR1 and CDR2 are KGHSH and LQKENI. Trimming took 8 bases from V and 10 from J; bases not matched to a gene: 5. CDR3 region: CASQTGYEQFF. Written as DNA, the CDR3 is TGTGCCAGCCAGACAGGGTACGAGCAGTTCTTC.

This clone was seen just once. J is TRBJ2-1 and V is TRBV5-1, with TRBD1 matching over 12 bases. The germline V gene encodes CDR1 SGHRS and CDR2 YFSETQ. The CDR3 is made up of 17 amino acids. The V segment lost 0 bases and the J segment 7 bases; nucleotides outside the gene matches: 8. CDR3 protein: CASSLAREGQGANEQFF. In nucleotides, the CDR3 is TGCGCCAGCAGCTTGGCGAGAGAGGGACAGGGGGCAAATGAGCAGTTCTTC.

The chain combines TRBV18 with TRBJ1-6; 8 bases match TRBD1. This CDR3 comprises 15 residues. Germline loops: CDR1 KGHSH, CDR2 LQKENI. The V segment lost 0 bases and the J segment 5 bases; nucleotides outside the gene matches: 0. CDR3 region: CASSPPTGDNSPLHF. For the CDR3, the DNA is TGTGCCAGCTCACCACCGACAGGGGATAATTCACCCCTCCACTTT.

This clone was observed a few times. The V gene is TRBV27, the J gene TRBJ1-5, with 7 bases aligning to TRBD1. The CDR3 totals 16 residues. V shed 0 bases and J 6 bases; nucleotides not matched to a gene: 8. CDR1 MNHEY and CDR2 SMNVEV come from the germline V gene (reference sequence). The CDR3 region has the DNA TGTGCCAGCAGTTTATCGACAGGGACACCCCCTCAGCCCCAGCATTTT. Translating gives CASSLSTGTPPQPQHF.

The chain employs TRBV12-3 or TRBV12-4 and TRBJ1-2; a possible D gene is TRBD1 (6 bases). V was cut by 5 bases and J by 8 bases, with 12 bases left in between. There are 12 residues in the CDR3. The CDR3 DNA follows: TGTGCCAGCAGTCTGCAGGGGAACGGCTACACCTTC. It encodes CASSLQGNGYTF.

V gene TRBV3-1 (or the pseudogene TRBV3-2) combines with J gene TRBJ1-2; TRBD1 agrees at 7 bases. The germline gives CDR1 LGHDT, CDR2 YNNKEL (reference sequence). The CDR3 runs 14 residues. Germline trimming cut 1 base from V and 2 bases from J; bases unmatched to any gene: 1. The CDR3 bases are TGTGCCAGCAGCCAAGGGACAGGAAACTATGGCTACACCTTC. This gives the protein CASSQGTGNYGYTF.

The chain has TRBV19 and TRBJ2-1; possibly TRBD1 for D (5 bases). This CDR3 has 12 residues. Trimming cost V 4 bases and J 7 bases, with 8 bases left between them. The germline V gene has CDR1 LNHDA and CDR2 SQIVND (reference sequence). CDR3 in amino acids: CASSTNRNEQFF. Written as DNA, the CDR3 is TGTGCCAGTAGTACGAACAGGAATGAGCAGTTCTTC.

The chain has TRBV19 and TRBJ2-3, with D unclear. The CDR3 totals 11 residues. V lost 6 bases and J 4 bases, leaving 5 bases between the germline ends. From germline, CDR1 is LNHDA and CDR2 SQIVND (reference sequence). Written as DNA, the CDR3 is TGTGCCAGTAGCCAGGCAGATACGCAGTATTTT. Its protein is CASSQADTQYF.

The chain combines TRBV6-1 with TRBJ1-2; 8 bases agree with TRBD1. This CDR3 comprises 14 residues. V gave up 0 bases and J gave up 8 bases; unmatched junction bases: 5. Per the germline V gene, CDR1 is MNHNS and CDR2 is SASEGT. The CDR3 region is CASSEAAGGGGYTF. The CDR3 DNA reads TGTGCCAGCAGTGAAGCGGCAGGGGGCGGCGGCTACACCTTC.

This chain connects TRBV7-2 to TRBJ1-1, with D tentatively TRBD1 (6 bases). The CDR3 has 15 amino acids. The V gene lost 1 base and the J gene lost 3 bases, with 12 bases spanning the gap. From germline, CDR1 is SGHTA and CDR2 FQGNSA. This CDR3 is CASSLVGGRDTEAFF. As DNA, the CDR3 is TGTGCCAGCAGCTTAGTAGGGGGGAGGGACACTGAAGCTTTCTTT.

This chain uses TRBV5-4 with TRBJ2-7; D gene unclear. The CDR3 covers 14 residues. Trimming cost V 2 bases and J 0 bases, with 9 bases left between them. CDR1 and CDR2 (germline): SGHNT, YYREEE (reference sequence). The CDR3 loop reads CASSLRMSSYEQYF. The CDR3 region has the DNA TGTGCCAGCAGCTTACGCATGAGCTCCTACGAGCAGTACTTC.

This chain joins TRBV6-5 and TRBJ1-2, with D possibly being TRBD1 (5 bases). The V end lost 0 bases, the J end lost 7 bases, and 15 bases lay between the germline ends. In germline, CDR1 is MNHEY, CDR2 SVGAGI. The CDR3 contains 15 residues. This CDR3 is CASSYSSVDQGGYTF. The CDR3 DNA reads as TGTGCCAGCAGTTACTCGAGCGTGGACCAGGGTGGCTACACCTTC.

J is TRBJ1-2 and V is TRBV28; 10 nucleotides agree with TRBD1. There are 15 residues in the CDR3. The germline V gene has CDR1 MDHEN and CDR2 SYDVKM. Trimming took 5 bases from V and 7 from J; bases not matched to a gene: 10. CDR3 in DNA: TGTGCCAGCAGTATTGAGTGGGACAGGGGCGGTGGCTACACCTTC. Translating it yields CASSIEWDRGGGYTF.

This chain joins TRBV27 and TRBJ1-2, with 8 bases fitting TRBD1. Germline assignment: CDR1 MNHEY and CDR2 SMNVEV (reference sequence). The CDR3 extends over 15 amino acids. V lost 6 bases and J lost 4; bases outside the gene matches: 10. CDR3: CASRDQGASLYGYTF. CDR3 in DNA: TGTGCCAGCAGGGATCAGGGGGCATCCCTCTATGGCTACACCTTC.

V is TRBV7-2 and J is TRBJ2-3; D is unclear. The CDR3 spans 14 residues. Trimming pared 1 base from V and 6 bases from J, leaving 11 bases between. The V gene's germline CDR1 is SGHTA and CDR2 FQGNSA. CDR3 nucleotides: TGTGCCAGCAGCTTAGTCGGTTTCTCGGATACGCAGTATTTT. Translating it yields CASSLVGFSDTQYF.

CDR3 protein: CASSLATGNQNQPQHF. The CDR3 region has the DNA TGTGCCAGCAGCTTAGCGACAGGGAACCAAAATCAGCCCCAGCATTTT. V is TRBV7-8 and J is TRBJ1-5; 7 bases map to TRBD1. The CDR3 consists of 16 residues. Germline CDR1 and CDR2: SGHVS and FQNEAQ. V gave up 0 bases and J gave up 4 bases; unmatched junction bases: 6.